A single sample is the source of the 27 T cell receptor beta chains below, sequenced in a study of T cells in Graves' hyperthyroidism and ophthalmopathy. What was amplified from RNA transcripts were TCR beta CDR3 regions. HTBI primers were used for first-round RT-PCR of the TCR CDR3. TCRdb recomputed calls from the multiplex PCR reads with MiXCR, one row per CDR3 protein. The sample gives about 400,000 distinct CDR3 sequences, more than 12% of which show up once; around 27% is in the top ten. Sequenced input: blood. These receptors were taken from a man in his fifties with Graves' ophthalmopathy.

This clonotype was seen a few times. The chain is built from TRBV3-1 and TRBJ2-4; 11 bases map to TRBD1. This CDR3 contains 17 residues. With V trimmed by 3 bases and J by 2 bases, 6 bases remained unmatched. Germline V gives CDR1 LGHDT, CDR2 YNNKEL (reference sequence). The CDR3 loop is CASSQSGTGGTKNIQYF. CDR3 nucleotides: TGTGCCAGCAGCCAGTCCGGGACAGGGGGAACCAAAAACATTCAGTACTTC. Full variable domain (missing parts from reference TRBV3-1 and TRBJ2-4): DTAVSQTPKYLVTQMGNDKSIKCEQNLGHDTMYWYKQDSKKFLKIMFSYNNKELIINETVPNRFSPKSPDKAHLNLHINSLELGDSAVYFCASSQSGTGGTKNIQYFGAGTRLSVL.

This clonotype was recorded many times. The chain has TRBV5-1 and TRBJ2-2; the D gene is possibly TRBD1 (5 bases). Trimming stripped 4 bases from V and 0 bases from J, with 16 bases between. This CDR3 spans 17 amino acids. The V gene's germline CDR1 is SGHRS and CDR2 YFSETQ. The DNA for the CDR3 is TGCGCCAGCAGCCGACACTCAGACAGCGCGAACACCGGGGAGCTGTTTTTT. Translating it yields CASSRHSDSANTGELFF.

This clonotype appeared a few times. V usage is TRBV4-1 and J usage is TRBJ2-7, with a weak D call TRBD2 (6 bases). The germline V gene encodes CDR1 MGHRA and CDR2 YSYEKL. V was pared by 0 bases and J by 3 bases, with 12 bases between. The CDR3 runs 15 residues. CDR3 bases: TGCGCCAGCAGCCAAGATAACCGGGGGAACTACGAGCAGTACTTC. Translating gives CASSQDNRGNYEQYF.

The gene calls are TRBV6-1 and TRBJ1-4; D is unresolved. There are 14 residues in the CDR3. The V end was cut by 6 bases, the J end by 6 bases, with 14 bases between. Germline V lookup: CDR1 MNHNS, CDR2 SASEGT. The chain's CDR3 is CASRRDIGYEKLFF. CDR3 sequence (DNA): TGTGCCAGCAGAAGGGATATCGGCTATGAAAAACTGTTTTTT.

The sample holds a few counts of this clonotype. V and J are TRBV4-1 and TRBJ2-3; D may be TRBD1 (7 bases). CDR1 is MGHRA, CDR2 YSYEKL, per germline. With 0 bases removed from V and 3 bases from J, the gap between germline ends came to 13 bases. This CDR3 contains 16 residues. The CDR3: CASSQDPTGRTDTQYF. The DNA of the CDR3 is TGCGCCAGCAGCCAAGATCCGACAGGGAGGACAGATACGCAGTATTTT.

This clonotype was counted only a few times. This rearrangement joins TRBV5-1 to TRBJ2-5; D not resolved. Between the trimmed V and J ends, which lost 4 bases and 3 bases, there was a span of 13 bases. The CDR3 sequence is 14 residues long. Per germline, CDR1 SGHRS and CDR2 YFSETQ. The CDR3 region is CASSGEFGEETQYF. CDR3 nucleotide sequence: TGCGCCAGCAGCGGGGAATTTGGTGAAGAGACCCAGTACTTC.

The V call is TRBV29-1, the J call TRBJ1-1; D not resolved. Trimming cost V 5 bases and J 5 bases, with 15 bases left between them. The CDR3 sequence is 13 residues long. The germline V gene encodes CDR1 SQVTM and CDR2 ANQGSEA. The CDR3 loop is CSVKTQTQTEAFF. CDR3 DNA: TGCAGCGTTAAAACACAGACCCAGACTGAAGCTTTCTTT.

This clonotype was picked up many times. J is TRBJ2-3 and V is TRBV7-9; D gene ambiguous. V lost 3 bases and J 5 bases, leaving 24 bases between the germline ends. This CDR3 has 18 residues. The V gene's germline CDR1 is SEHNR and CDR2 FQNEAQ (reference sequence). CDR3 DNA: TGTGCCAGCAGCTTTTTATCCGTACACCCGACACGTAAAGATACGCAGTATTTT. This gives the protein CASSFLSVHPTRKDTQYF.

The table lists this clonotype with many counts. This sequence joins TRBV10-3 and TRBJ2-5; 9 nucleotides match TRBD1. The germline V gene encodes CDR1 ENHRY and CDR2 SYGVKD. V lost 6 bases, J lost 12 bases, and 8 bases stayed unmatched. The CDR3 is made up of 12 amino acids. The CDR3 region has the DNA TGTGCCATCAGCGACTCTGGGACAGGGAAGTACTTC. As protein: CAISDSGTGKYF.

This clonotype was counted only a few times. CDR3 amino acids: CASSQGGPQETQYF. The CDR3 DNA is TGCGCCAGCAGCCAAGGGGGCCCGCAAGAGACCCAGTACTTC. The chain couples TRBV4-1 to TRBJ2-5; tentative D call: TRBD1 (5 bases). Trimming took 1 base from V and 2 from J, leaving 8 bases between them. This CDR3 contains 14 residues. Germline V gene sequence: CDR1 MGHRA, CDR2 YSYEKL.

The genes are TRBV25-1 and TRBJ2-3; D is perhaps TRBD1 or TRBD2 (5 bases each). V gave up 7 bases and J gave up 8 bases, with 19 bases separating them. The germline gives CDR1 MGHDK, CDR2 SYGVNS. There are 14 residues in the CDR3. The CDR3 loop is CASTERDARGTQYF. In DNA, the CDR3 is TGTGCCAGCACGGAAAGGGACGCCCGCGGTACGCAGTATTTT.

In its sample, this clonotype was seen a few times. The chain combines TRBV7-2 with TRBJ2-7; a possible D gene is TRBD2 (5 bases). The CDR3 consists of 15 residues. The V and J ends lost 2 bases and 2 bases respectively, with 13 bases between them. Germline values: CDR1 SGHTA, CDR2 FQGNSA. The CDR3 sequence: CASSLSRDSAYEQYF. For the CDR3, the DNA is TGTGCCAGCAGCTTATCCCGGGATTCGGCCTACGAGCAGTACTTC.

This clonotype was seen only a few times. The chain carries TRBV9 and TRBJ2-7; D is uncertain. Germline CDR1 and CDR2: SGDLS and YYNGEE. The CDR3 totals 15 residues. The V gene lost 4 bases and the J gene lost 3 bases, with 17 bases spanning the gap. CDR3 nucleotide sequence: TGTGCCAGCAGCAAAACCCCCTCTCTAGGCTACGAGCAGTACTTC. As protein: CASSKTPSLGYEQYF.

Ten or more counts support this clonotype. The rearrangement joins TRBV27 to TRBJ1-1; D unresolved. The CDR3 totals 15 residues. V was pared by 3 bases and J by 7 bases, with 18 bases between. CDR1 and CDR2 (germline): MNHEY, SMNVEV (reference sequence). The CDR3 nucleotides read TGTGCCAGCAGTTTCCTCAGTGAGTATAGGAATGAAGCTTTCTTT. This codes for CASSFLSEYRNEAFF.

In its sample, this clonotype was seen once. The chain carries TRBV2 and TRBJ2-7, with D perhaps TRBD1 (5 bases). The CDR3 length is 12 residues. The germline V and J ends were trimmed by 7 bases and 0 bases, with 7 bases remaining between them. CDR1 and CDR2 from the germline V gene are SNHLY and FYNNEI. CDR3 DNA sequence: TGTGCCAGCATAGGGGTCTCCTACGAGCAGTACTTC. Translated, it gives CASIGVSYEQYF.

The rearrangement joins TRBV29-1 to TRBJ2-7; D gene uncertain. V lost 5 bases, J lost 2 bases, and 10 bases lay in between. Per the germline V gene, CDR1 is SQVTM and CDR2 is ANQGSEA. There are 12 residues in the CDR3. CDR3 sequence reads: CSVQSLTYEQYF. The CDR3 DNA follows: TGCAGCGTTCAATCGTTGACCTACGAGCAGTACTTC.

This clonotype was observed at least ten times. CDR3: CASSSRLGHATNEKLFF. CDR3 coding DNA: TGCGCCAGCAGCTCCCGGCTGGGGCATGCAACTAATGAAAAACTGTTTTTT. V and J are TRBV5-1 and TRBJ1-4, with a tentative D call TRBD1 (5 bases). The CDR3 runs to 17 residues. Deletions cut 3 bases from V and 0 bases from J, with 15 bases between. Germline V CDR1 and CDR2: SGHRS, YFSETQ. Combining the CDR3 with reference TRBV5-1 and TRBJ1-4 gives the whole variable domain KAGVTQTPRYLIKTRGQQVTLSCSPISGHRSVSWYQQTPGQGLQFLFEYFSETQRNKGNFPGRFSGRQFSNSRSEMNVSTLELGDSALYLCASSSRLGHATNEKLFFGSGTQLSVL.

In its sample, this clonotype was seen many times. V gene TRBV10-3 combines with J gene TRBJ2-1; 10 nucleotides match TRBD2. The length of the CDR3 is 16 residues. V gave up 4 bases and J gave up 2 bases; unmatched junction bases: 5. Looked up from germline, CDR1 is ENHRY and CDR2 is SYGVKD. CDR3 DNA sequence: TGTGCCATCAGTGGATCTAGCGGGAGAACCTACAATGAGCAGTTCTTC. It yields the protein CAISGSSGRTYNEQFF.

This clonotype was detected ten times or more. The chain joins TRBV12-3 or TRBV12-4 to TRBJ2-5; TRBD2 is a possible D gene (6 bases). V was cut by 6 bases and J by 1 base, with 12 bases left in between. The CDR3 consists of 14 residues. The CDR3 DNA reads as TGTGCCAGCAGAACCGGGACTTTCCAAGAGACCCAGTACTTC. Protein sequence: CASRTGTFQETQYF.

This clonotype was detected ten times or more. The V and J genes are TRBV5-1 and TRBJ2-7; maybe TRBD1 (6 bases). Germline V gives CDR1 SGHRS, CDR2 YFSETQ. V was clipped by 4 bases and J by 3 bases, with 17 bases between them. The CDR3 runs to 15 residues. CDR3 nucleotide sequence: TGCGCCAGCAGCCCGACCTTAGGGGGTAACTACGAGCAGTACTTC. Translation: CASSPTLGGNYEQYF.

The gene calls are TRBV24-1 and TRBJ2-3; 7 bases align to TRBD1. With V trimmed by 3 bases and J by 7 bases, 12 bases remained unmatched. CDR1 KGHDR and CDR2 SFDVKD come from the germline V gene. The CDR3 has 16 residues. The CDR3 sequence: CATSDRDRGIVNTQYF. The CDR3 coding sequence is TGTGCCACCAGTGATCGGGACAGAGGCATAGTGAATACGCAGTATTTT.

This clonotype was detected a few times. No conserved phenylalanine or tryptophan ends this CDR3, so it is likely a read error. This rearrangement joins TRBV6-1 to TRBJ1-1; D is unclear. This CDR3 spans 16 amino acids. Trimming shortened V by 5 bases and J by 1 base, and 17 bases separated the two germline ends. Germline CDR1 MNHNS, CDR2 SASEGT. The CDR3 reads CASSPLSGTANTEAFL. CDR3 nucleotide sequence: TGTGCCAGCAGTCCCTTGTCGGGTACAGCGAACACTGAAGCTTTCCTT.

The chain joins TRBV19 to TRBJ1-2, with D perhaps matching TRBD1 (5 bases). Germline values: CDR1 LNHDA, CDR2 SQIVND (reference sequence). Trimming took off 7 bases at V and 1 base at J, with 28 bases between the two ends. The CDR3 has 19 residues. CDR3 sequence (DNA): TGTGCCAGTAAAAGCCTCGGGGCACAGTCAAATAGCTATAACTATGGCTACACCTTC. It yields the protein CASKSLGAQSNSYNYGYTF.

This clonotype was detected a few times. J is TRBJ1-3 and V is TRBV29-1; tentatively, D is TRBD1 (5 bases). The germline V and J ends were trimmed by 8 bases and 0 bases, with 11 bases remaining between them. The CDR3 spans 13 residues. CDR1 SQVTM and CDR2 ANQGSEA come from the germline V gene. In DNA form, the CDR3 reads TGCAGCACTGTGGGGGGCTCTGGAAACACCATATATTTT. This sequence encodes CSTVGGSGNTIYF.

The chain combines TRBV20-1 with TRBJ2-1; D not certain. CDR1 is DFQATT and CDR2 is SNEGSKA in the germline V gene (reference sequence). This CDR3 has 13 residues. The V gene lost 2 bases and the J gene lost 5 bases, with 10 bases spanning the gap. CDR3 region: CSARPILDNEQFF. The CDR3 nucleotides are TGCAGTGCTAGACCAATTTTGGACAATGAGCAGTTCTTC.

This clonotype was counted many times. A read error may explain this, as a much larger clone is one base away. This chain uses TRBV30 with TRBJ2-5, with TRBD1 matching over 7 bases. The CDR3 runs to 17 residues. The V gene end was trimmed by 4 bases and the J gene end by 5 bases; junction bases not matched to a gene: 19. CDR1 is GTSNPN, CDR2 SVGIG, per germline (reference sequence). The CDR3: CAWNETPFTGVVETQYF. In DNA form, the CDR3 reads TGTGCCTGGAATGAGACACCATTCACAGGGGTGGTGGAGACCCAGTACTTC. Drawing the rest from reference TRBV30 and TRBJ2-5, the complete variable domain is SQTIHQWPATLVQPVGSPLSLECTVEGTSNPNLYWYRQAAGRGLQLLFYSVGIGQISSEVPQNLSASRPQDRQFILSSKKLLLSDSGFYLCAWNETPFTGVVETQYFGPGTRLLVL.

The chain joins TRBV12-3 or TRBV12-4 to TRBJ2-1, with TRBD1 as a possible D gene (6 bases). The CDR3 has 13 amino acids. The V end was cut by 6 bases, the J end by 4 bases, with 10 bases between. The CDR3 sequence: CASRLQGYNEQFF. The CDR3 DNA is TGTGCCAGCAGACTACAGGGTTACAATGAGCAGTTCTTC.